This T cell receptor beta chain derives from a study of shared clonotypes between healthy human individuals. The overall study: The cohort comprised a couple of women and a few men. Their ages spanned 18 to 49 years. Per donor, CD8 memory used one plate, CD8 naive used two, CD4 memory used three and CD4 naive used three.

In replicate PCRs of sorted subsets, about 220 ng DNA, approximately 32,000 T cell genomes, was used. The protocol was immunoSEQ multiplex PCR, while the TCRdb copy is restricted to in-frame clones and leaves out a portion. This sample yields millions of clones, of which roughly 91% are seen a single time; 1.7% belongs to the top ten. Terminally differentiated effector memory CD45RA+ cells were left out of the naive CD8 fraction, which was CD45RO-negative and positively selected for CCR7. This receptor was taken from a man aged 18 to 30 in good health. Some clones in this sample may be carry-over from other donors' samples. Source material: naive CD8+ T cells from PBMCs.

The CDR3 reads CASSQERGRASDTQYF. CDR3 DNA: TGTGCCAGCAGCCAAGAACGCGGGAGGGCCTCAGATACGCAGTATTTT. This chain uses TRBV4-2 with TRBJ2-3; 9 bases align to TRBD2. V lost 0 bases and J lost 4; bases outside the gene matches: 5. CDR1 and CDR2 (germline): LGHNA, YNFKEQ. The CDR3 sequence is 16 residues long.